These 2 T cell receptor beta chains share one sample of origin, sequenced in a study of vaccination effects on CD4 cells after COVID-19. The ViraFEST assay expanded antigen-specific CD4+ T cells with viral peptide pools before sequencing. The authors isolated CD4+ T cells after around 11 days of culture. It was two doses of either the BNT162b2 or mRNA-1273 vaccine that participants received. No antigen has been identified for these receptors. The method was immunoSEQ multiplex PCR; TCRdb's version includes in-frame clones alone and lacks a portion of them. The sample holds some 50,000 clones, over 60% seen once. Sample: CD4+ T cells from PBMCs cultured with HCoV-OC43 spike peptides, taken after COVID-19 vaccination. The subset: HCoV-OC43 spike overlapping peptide pool stimulation. The receptors were gathered from a human donor who received a COVID-19 vaccine.

The chain joins TRBV12-5 to TRBJ1-1; D gene uncertain. The CDR3 has 13 amino acids. Trimming stripped 7 bases from V and 2 bases from J, with 11 bases between. The V gene's germline CDR1 is LGHNT and CDR2 FRNRAP. The CDR3 bases are TGTGCTAGTGCCTCGCCCATAAACACTGAAGCTTTCTTT. Protein product: CASASPINTEAFF.

The V gene is TRBV3-1 (or the pseudogene TRBV3-2), the J gene TRBJ2-5, with 9 positions matching TRBD2. Losses at the gene ends were 3 bases for V and 7 bases for J; bases not matched to a gene: 6. Germline values: CDR1 LGHDT, CDR2 YNNKEL (reference sequence). The CDR3 runs to 14 residues. CDR3 nucleotides: TGTGCCAGCAGCCATTCGACTAGCGGCGGGACCCAGTACTTC. Translation: CASSHSTSGGTQYF.